This TCR beta chain was profiled in a study of shared clonotypes between healthy human individuals. As to this clone: The same CDR3 can be traced to other DNA sequences in this sample.

TCRdb's table, derived via immunoSEQ multiplex PCR, lists solely in-frame clones and lacks some. The table includes about 2.4 million clones, around nine tenths detected once. V lost 8 bases to trimming and J lost 3 bases; unmatched junction nucleotides: 6. This CDR3 has 13 residues. Per germline, CDR1 SGHTA and CDR2 FQGNSA. The material sequenced was naive CD4+ T cells sorted from blood. Subset described: CD45RA+ positively selected. This clonotype was obtained from a man aged 18 to 29 in good health. The chain joins TRBV7-2 to TRBJ2-7, with TRBD2 matching over 8 bases. This CDR3 is CASSLAADYEQYF. For the CDR3, the DNA is TGTGCCAGCTCACTAGCGGCCGACTACGAGCAGTACTTC.